A selection of T cell receptor beta chains follows, all from one sample in a study of molecular identifiers for immune sequencing clone quantification. TCRdb analysed the PCR reads with MiXCR anew, one entry per CDR3 protein. The table shows under 600,000 distinct CDR3 sequences, with about 25% occurring only once. Material for sequencing was naive CD8+ T cells from blood, with Jurkat cell RNA spiked in. These receptors originate from a human donor in good health. Some libraries in this study had Jurkat cell RNA spiked in. Each CDR3 is given with its conserved first and last residue. D genes are given only for firm matches. Some rows have no size entry. The others give once, few or many, or a class for an expanded clone.

v_gene: TRBV5-4; abundance: -; d_gene: -; j_gene: TRBJ1-3; CDR3aa: CASSTGTSGNTIYF; CDR3nt: TGTGCCAGCAGTACAGGGACATCTGGAAACACCATATATTTT
v_gene: TRBV7-8; abundance: -; d_gene: -; j_gene: TRBJ2-5; CDR3aa: CASSLVSSPQYF; CDR3nt: TGTGCCAGCAGCTTAGTGTCGTCGCCCCAGTACTTC
v_gene: TRBV3-1; abundance: few; d_gene: -; j_gene: TRBJ2-2; CDR3aa: CASSQNEAVPNTGELFF; CDR3nt: TGTGCCAGCAGCCAAAATGAGGCGGTACCGAACACCGGGGAGCTGTTTTTT
v_gene: TRBV20-1; abundance: -; d_gene: -; j_gene: TRBJ2-7; CDR3aa: CSASGYYERYF; CDR3nt: TGCAGTGCTAGCGGGTATTACGAGCGGTACTTC
v_gene: TRBV15; abundance: -; d_gene: -; j_gene: TRBJ1-5; CDR3aa: CATSRNGGNQPQHF; CDR3nt: TGTGCCACCAGCAGAAACGGTGGCAATCAGCCCCAGCATTTT
v_gene: TRBV11-2; abundance: -; d_gene: TRBD2; j_gene: TRBJ2-3; CDR3aa: CASSYPSLAGGTDSQYF; CDR3nt: TGTGCCAGCAGCTACCCTTCTCTAGCGGGGGGCACAGATTCGCAGTATTTT
v_gene: TRBV27; abundance: few; d_gene: TRBD2; j_gene: TRBJ2-3; CDR3aa: CASSLSGGWADTQYF; CDR3nt: TGTGCCAGCAGTCTCTCGGGAGGTTGGGCAGATACGCAGTATTTT
v_gene: TRBV19; abundance: -; d_gene: TRBD2; j_gene: TRBJ2-3; CDR3aa: CASSSTSGRSTDTQYF; CDR3nt: TGTGCCAGTAGCTCGACTAGCGGGAGGTCCACAGATACGCAGTATTTT
v_gene: TRBV6-2/TRBV6-3; abundance: many; d_gene: TRBD1; j_gene: TRBJ2-7; CDR3aa: CASSWDRGWEQYF; CDR3nt: TGTGCCAGCAGCTGGGACAGGGGATGGGAGCAGTACTTC
v_gene: TRBV7-7; abundance: -; d_gene: -; j_gene: TRBJ2-5; CDR3aa: CASSPLPGETQYF; CDR3nt: TGTGCCAGCAGCCCACTGCCGGGAGAGACCCAGTACTTC
v_gene: TRBV19; abundance: few; d_gene: -; j_gene: TRBJ2-2; CDR3aa: CASSIVPKTNTGELFF; CDR3nt: TGTGCCAGTAGTATCGTTCCGAAAACGAACACCGGGGAGCTGTTTTTT
v_gene: TRBV10-1; abundance: few; d_gene: TRBD2; j_gene: TRBJ2-3; CDR3aa: CASSGPGLAGSTDTQYF; CDR3nt: TGCGCCAGCAGTGGACCGGGACTAGCGGGCAGCACAGATACGCAGTATTTT
v_gene: TRBV13; abundance: -; d_gene: TRBD1; j_gene: TRBJ2-1; CDR3aa: CASSPTGFQEQFF; CDR3nt: TGTGCCAGCAGCCCGACAGGGTTCCAAGAGCAGTTCTTC
v_gene: TRBV19; abundance: -; d_gene: TRBD2; j_gene: TRBJ2-7; CDR3aa: CASRPNQGLAGEQYF; CDR3nt: TGTGCCAGTAGGCCCAACCAAGGACTAGCGGGGGAGCAGTACTTC
v_gene: TRBV14; abundance: few; d_gene: -; j_gene: TRBJ2-7; CDR3aa: CASSQGAGGLYEQYF; CDR3nt: TGTGCCAGCAGCCAAGGTGCAGGGGGGCTCTACGAGCAGTACTTC
v_gene: TRBV7-8; abundance: -; d_gene: -; j_gene: TRBJ1-1; CDR3aa: CVSSPSLNTEAFF; CDR3nt: TGTGTCAGCAGCCCGAGCCTGAACACTGAAGCTTTCTTT
v_gene: TRBV7-8; abundance: few; d_gene: TRBD2; j_gene: TRBJ2-1; CDR3aa: CASSPRTSGGSNEQFF; CDR3nt: TGTGCCAGCAGCCCCCGGACTAGCGGGGGGAGTAATGAGCAGTTCTTC
v_gene: TRBV3-1; abundance: -; d_gene: TRBD1; j_gene: TRBJ1-5; CDR3aa: CASSQDPPGQNNQPQHF; CDR3nt: TGTGCCAGCAGCCAAGATCCTCCGGGACAGAACAATCAGCCCCAGCATTTT
v_gene: TRBV12-3/TRBV12-4; abundance: -; d_gene: TRBD1; j_gene: TRBJ2-5; CDR3aa: CASSLKRAGGSETQYF; CDR3nt: TGTGCCAGCAGTTTAAAGAGGGCAGGGGGCTCGGAGACCCAGTACTTC
v_gene: TRBV6-2/TRBV6-3; abundance: -; d_gene: -; j_gene: TRBJ1-5; CDR3aa: CASGLKLGRNQPQHF; CDR3nt: TGTGCCAGCGGACTCAAACTGGGGCGCAATCAGCCCCAGCATTTT
v_gene: TRBV12-3/TRBV12-4; abundance: -; d_gene: -; j_gene: TRBJ1-3; CDR3aa: CASTADSGNTIYF; CDR3nt: TGTGCCAGCACGGCGGACTCTGGAAACACCATATATTTT